This paragraph reports one TCR beta chain. The antigen remains unidentified. This entry belongs to a study of T cell repertoires in cytomegalovirus infection. Turning to the study itself: Indicated by public TCR beta signatures were CMV infection and matching HLA type.

Study findings and constraints: CMV-specific HLA-C-restricted TCR beta clonotypes dominated the ex vivo response.

Germline V CDR1 and CDR2: MGHDK, SYGVNS. V was cut by 3 bases and J by 5 bases, with 16 bases left in between. The CDR3 contains 15 residues. TCRdb recomputed calls from the reads with MiXCR, one row per CDR3 protein. The data contain 600,000 to 800,000 distinct CDR3 sequences, more than 20% of them singletons. This sequence joins TRBV25-1 and TRBJ2-5; D might be TRBD1 (7 bases). Sequencing used CD8+ T cells from PBMCs. This clonotype was obtained from a human donor in good health (CMV status not recorded). Some clones in this sample may be carry-over from other donors' samples. The CDR3 DNA sequence: TGTGCCAGCAGTGACGACCAGGGGGGTAGGGAGACCCAGTACTTC. As protein: CASSDDQGGRETQYF.